Sequencing of this T cell receptor (beta chain) was carried out in a study of blood T cell repertoires in COVID-19. Overall study: Donors in the United States, Italy and Spain gave samples during acute or convalescent COVID-19. T cells, B-cell-depleted T cells, or PBMCs supplied cDNA or gDNA.

Only a few counts were recorded for this clone. Germline V gene data show CDR1 as MGHRA and CDR2 as YSYEKL. The length of the CDR3 is 14 residues. The V and J ends lost 3 bases and 5 bases respectively, with 11 bases between them. Authors' data handling: From reference gene primer amplification, estimates of nucleated cell counts were derived. Sequencing used immunoSEQ multiplex PCR; TCRdb keeps in-frame clones, though not all of them. D and trimming were read from the DNA, whereas the V and J calls and clone size are those reported in that table. The data show 120,000 or so clones, roughly four fifths seen once.

The source is a man in his 60s with acute or convalescent COVID-19. This chain uses TRBV4-1 with TRBJ2-1; weak D call: TRBD1 (5 bases). Specimen: peripheral blood. The CDR3 region is CASSQTDSHNEQFF. CDR3 sequence (DNA): TGCGCCAGCAGCCAGACCGACAGCCACAATGAGCAGTTCTTC.